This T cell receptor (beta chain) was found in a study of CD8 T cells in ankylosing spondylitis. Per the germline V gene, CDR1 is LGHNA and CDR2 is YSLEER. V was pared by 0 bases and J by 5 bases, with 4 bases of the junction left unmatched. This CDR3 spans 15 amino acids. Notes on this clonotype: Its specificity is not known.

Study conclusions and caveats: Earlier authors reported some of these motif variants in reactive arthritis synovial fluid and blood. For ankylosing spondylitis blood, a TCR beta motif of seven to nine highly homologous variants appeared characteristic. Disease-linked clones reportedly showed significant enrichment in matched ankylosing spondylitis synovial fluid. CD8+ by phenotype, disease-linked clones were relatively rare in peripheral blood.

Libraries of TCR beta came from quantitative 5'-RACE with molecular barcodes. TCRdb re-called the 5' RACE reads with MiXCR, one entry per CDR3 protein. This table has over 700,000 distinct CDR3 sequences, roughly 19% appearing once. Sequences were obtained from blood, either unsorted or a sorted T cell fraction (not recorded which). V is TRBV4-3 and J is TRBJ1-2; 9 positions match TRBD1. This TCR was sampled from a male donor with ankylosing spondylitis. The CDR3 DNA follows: TGCGCCAGCAGCCAAGAGACCGGGACAGGGTATGGCTACACCTTC. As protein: CASSQETGTGYGYTF.